This TCR beta chain originates from a study of blood T cell repertoires in COVID-19. As for the study in general: Samples of COVID-19 (acute and convalescent) were obtained from the United States, Italy and Spain. Nucleic acid was either cDNA or gDNA, and it came from T cells, B-cell-depleted T cells, or PBMCs.

Methods used by the authors: Amplification from reference gene primers served as the basis for estimated nucleated cell counts. This table comes from immunoSEQ multiplex PCR, and its TCRdb copy is limited to in-frame clones, with some not included. V and J calls and clone size are those listed in that table; D and trimming were worked out from the DNA. There are 75,000 to 100,000 clones in the sample; approximately 82% occur only once, and about 7% lies in the top ten. The CDR3 consists of 15 residues. From germline, CDR1 is SGHNT and CDR2 YENEEA. The ends were cut back, 5 bases at V and 5 bases at J, with 15 bases in the middle.

This chain links TRBV11-3 with TRBJ2-2; TRBD2 might be the D (6 bases). The receptor's source is a man aged 50 or older with active or convalescent COVID-19. Specimen: peripheral blood. The CDR3 here is CASSDWTGGTGELFF. CDR3 nucleotide sequence: TGTGCCAGCAGCGACTGGACTGGGGGGACCGGGGAGCTGTTTTTT.